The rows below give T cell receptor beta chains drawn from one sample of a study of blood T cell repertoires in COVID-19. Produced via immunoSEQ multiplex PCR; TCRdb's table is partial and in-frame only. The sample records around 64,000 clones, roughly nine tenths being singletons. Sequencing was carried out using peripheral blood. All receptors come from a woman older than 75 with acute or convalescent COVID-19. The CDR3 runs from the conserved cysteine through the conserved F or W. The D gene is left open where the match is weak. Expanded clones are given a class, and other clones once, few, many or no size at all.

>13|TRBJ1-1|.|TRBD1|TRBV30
CAWRAGGLTEAFF
TGTGCCTGGAGGGCAGGGGGTCTCACTGAAGCTTTCTTT
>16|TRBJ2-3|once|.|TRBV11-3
CASSLGGGESTDTQYF
TGTGCCAGCAGCTTAGGGGGCGGGGAGAGCACAGATACGCAGTATTTT
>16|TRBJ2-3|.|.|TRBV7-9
CASSLPVWQGPDTQYF
TGTGCCAGCAGCTTACCGGTTTGGCAGGGCCCAGATACGCAGTATTTT
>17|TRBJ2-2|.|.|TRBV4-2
CASSQVGWGVNTGELFF
TGTGCCAGCAGCCAAGTTGGCTGGGGAGTGAACACCGGGGAGCTGTTTTTT
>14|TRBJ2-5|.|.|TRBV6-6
CASSYGGLGETQYF
TGTGCCAGCAGTTACGGAGGACTGGGGGAGACCCAGTACTTC
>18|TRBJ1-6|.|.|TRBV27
CASSRDGYGRSYNSPLHF
TGTGCCAGCAGCCGAGACGGTTATGGGCGCTCCTATAATTCACCCCTCCACTTT
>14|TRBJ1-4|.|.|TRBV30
CAWSGGQLNEKLFF
TGTGCCTGGAGTGGAGGACAGTTGAATGAAAAACTGTTTTTT
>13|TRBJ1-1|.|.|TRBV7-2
CASSLAEGTEAFF
TGTGCCAGCAGCTTAGCTGAGGGTACTGAAGCTTTCTTT
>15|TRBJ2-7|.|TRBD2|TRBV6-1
CASSEWSGGLYEQYF
TGTGCCAGCAGTGAGTGGAGCGGGGGGCTCTACGAGCAGTACTTC
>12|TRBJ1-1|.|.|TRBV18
CASSPIAGEAFF
TGTGCCAGCTCACCTATTGCAGGGGAAGCTTTCTTT
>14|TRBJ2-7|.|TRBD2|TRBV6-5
CASRASGYTYEQYF
TGTGCCAGCAGGGCTAGCGGGTATACCTACGAGCAGTACTTC
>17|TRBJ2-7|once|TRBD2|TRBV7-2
CASSAPPPAGSIYEQYF
TGTGCCAGCAGCGCCCCTCCCCCAGCGGGGAGCATATACGAGCAGTACTTC
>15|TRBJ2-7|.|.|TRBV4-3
CASSQIAAGSYEQYF
TGCGCCAGCAGCCAGATTGCGGCAGGGTCGTACGAGCAGTACTTC
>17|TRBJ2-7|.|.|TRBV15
CATIPSRGQPVGYEQYF
TGTGCCACCATCCCAAGCCGCGGGCAGCCGGTCGGCTACGAGCAGTACTTC
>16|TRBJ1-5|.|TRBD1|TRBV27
CASKGTGYRGNQPQHF
TGTGCCAGCAAAGGGACAGGGTACAGAGGCAATCAGCCCCAGCATTTT
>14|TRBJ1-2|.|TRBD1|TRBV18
CASSLQGVTYGYTF
TGTGCCAGCTCTCTACAGGGGGTTACCTATGGCTACACCTTC
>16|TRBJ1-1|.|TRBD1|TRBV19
CASSILNRGSGTEAFF
TGTGCCAGTAGTATCCTAAACAGGGGTTCTGGCACTGAAGCTTTCTTT
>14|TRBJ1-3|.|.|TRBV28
CASSFAGTGNTIYF
TGTGCCAGCAGTTTTGCGGGGACCGGAAACACCATATATTTT
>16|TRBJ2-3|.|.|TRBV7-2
CASSFQRIASTDTQYF
TGTGCCAGCAGCTTTCAGCGGATAGCTAGCACAGATACGCAGTATTTT
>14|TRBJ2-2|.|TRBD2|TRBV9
CASGPGLATGELFF
TGTGCCAGCGGTCCGGGACTAGCCACCGGGGAGCTGTTTTTT
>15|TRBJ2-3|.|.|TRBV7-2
CASSLDGKGIDTQYF
TGTGCCAGCAGCTTAGACGGGAAAGGAATAGATACGCAGTATTTT
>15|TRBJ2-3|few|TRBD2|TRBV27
CASSPRGLAADTQYF
TGTGCCAGCAGTCCCCGGGGACTAGCGGCAGATACGCAGTATTTT
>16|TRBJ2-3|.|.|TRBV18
CASDQRRTVASDTQYF
TGTGCCAGCGATCAGCGGAGGACGGTAGCGTCAGATACGCAGTATTTT
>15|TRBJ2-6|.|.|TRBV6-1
CASSRAVSGANVLTF
TGTGCCAGCAGCCGAGCGGTCTCTGGGGCCAACGTCCTGACTTTC
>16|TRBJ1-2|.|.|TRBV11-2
CASSLGPGATGRGYTF
TGTGCCAGCAGCTTAGGTCCCGGGGCGACAGGTCGCGGCTACACCTTC
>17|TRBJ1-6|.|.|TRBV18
CASSETGTSSYNSPLHF
TGTGCCAGCTCAGAAACAGGGACGAGCTCCTATAATTCACCCCTCCACTTT
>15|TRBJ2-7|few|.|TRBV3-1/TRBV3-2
CASSLYPGVSYEQYF
TGTGCCAGCAGCCTGTATCCAGGGGTATCCTACGAGCAGTACTTC
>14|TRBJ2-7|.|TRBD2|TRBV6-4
CASSPGGSSYEQYF
TGTGCCAGCAGCCCAGGCGGGAGCTCCTACGAGCAGTACTTC
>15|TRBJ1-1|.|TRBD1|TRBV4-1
CASSHEDRGNTEAFF
TGCGCCAGCAGCCATGAAGACAGGGGGAACACTGAAGCTTTCTTT
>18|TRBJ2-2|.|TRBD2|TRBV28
CASNGRFPSGENTGELFF
TGTGCCAGCAATGGGAGATTTCCTAGCGGAGAGAACACCGGGGAGCTGTTTTTT
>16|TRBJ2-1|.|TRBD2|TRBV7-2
CASSFQTSGMYNEQFF
TGTGCCAGCAGCTTCCAGACTAGCGGGATGTACAATGAGCAGTTCTTC
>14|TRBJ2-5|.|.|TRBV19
CASRPGQNQETQYF
TGTGCCAGTAGGCCCGGACAGAACCAAGAGACCCAGTACTTC
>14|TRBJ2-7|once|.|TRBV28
CASRSGKRAYEQYF
TGTGCCAGCAGGTCCGGGAAAAGGGCCTACGAGCAGTACTTC
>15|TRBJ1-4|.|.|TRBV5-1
CASHQSQVRGEKLFF
TGCGCCAGCCACCAATCCCAGGTCAGGGGTGAAAAACTGTTTTTT
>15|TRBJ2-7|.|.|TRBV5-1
CASSGRDMGAYEQYF
TGCGCCAGCAGCGGCCGGGACATGGGAGCCTACGAGCAGTACTTC
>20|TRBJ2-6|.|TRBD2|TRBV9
CASSVGVSGFTHSGANVLTF
TGTGCCAGCAGCGTAGGCGTTAGCGGGTTCACCCACTCTGGGGCCAACGTCCTGACTTTC
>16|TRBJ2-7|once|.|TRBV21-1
CASSKSTSGRDYEQYF
TGTGCCAGCAGCAAATCTACTAGCGGGAGGGACTACGAGCAGTACTTC
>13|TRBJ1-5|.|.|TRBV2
CASSHDGNQPQHF
TGTGCCAGCAGTCATGACGGGAATCAGCCCCAGCATTTT
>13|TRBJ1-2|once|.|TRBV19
CASSVTGLRGYTF
TGTGCCAGTAGTGTCACAGGGTTGAGAGGCTACACCTTC
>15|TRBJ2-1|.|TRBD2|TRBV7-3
CASSLGGTSYNEQFF
TGTGCCAGCAGCCTGGGGGGGACTTCCTACAATGAGCAGTTCTTC
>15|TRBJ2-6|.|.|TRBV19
CASKTGHSGANVLTF
TGTGCCAGTAAAACAGGCCACTCTGGGGCCAACGTCCTGACTTTC
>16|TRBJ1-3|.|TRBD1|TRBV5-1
CASSLGGTGPGNTIYF
TGCGCCAGCAGCTTGGGTGGGACAGGGCCCGGAAACACCATATATTTT
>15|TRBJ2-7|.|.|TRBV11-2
CASSLAAGQHYEQYF
TGTGCCAGCAGCTTAGCGGCGGGACAGCATTACGAGCAGTACTTC
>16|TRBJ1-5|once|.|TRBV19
CASSIPQGARFQPQHF
TGTGCCAGTAGTATTCCGCAAGGGGCCCGTTTCCAGCCCCAGCATTTT
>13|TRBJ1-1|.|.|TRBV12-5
CASGIDRYTEAFF
TGTGCTAGTGGTATTGACAGATACACTGAAGCTTTCTTT
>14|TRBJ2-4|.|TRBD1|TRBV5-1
CASSKDRVGVDQYF
TGCGCCAGCAGCAAAGACAGGGTGGGAGTGGATCAGTACTTC
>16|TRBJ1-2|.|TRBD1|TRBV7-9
CASSLVGDRGLDGYTF
TGTGCCAGCAGCTTAGTCGGGGACAGGGGGCTGGATGGCTACACCTTC
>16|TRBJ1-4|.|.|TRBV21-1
CASFSGSVLTNEKLFF
TGTGCCAGCTTTTCAGGGTCCGTTCTTACTAATGAAAAACTGTTTTTT
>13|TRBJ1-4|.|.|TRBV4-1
CASSQLRGEKLFF
TGCGCCAGCAGCCAACTGAGGGGGGAAAAACTGTTTTTT
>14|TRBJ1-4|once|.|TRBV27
CAKRTDRSNEKLFF
TGTGCCAAGAGGACCGACAGGAGTAATGAAAAACTGTTTTTT